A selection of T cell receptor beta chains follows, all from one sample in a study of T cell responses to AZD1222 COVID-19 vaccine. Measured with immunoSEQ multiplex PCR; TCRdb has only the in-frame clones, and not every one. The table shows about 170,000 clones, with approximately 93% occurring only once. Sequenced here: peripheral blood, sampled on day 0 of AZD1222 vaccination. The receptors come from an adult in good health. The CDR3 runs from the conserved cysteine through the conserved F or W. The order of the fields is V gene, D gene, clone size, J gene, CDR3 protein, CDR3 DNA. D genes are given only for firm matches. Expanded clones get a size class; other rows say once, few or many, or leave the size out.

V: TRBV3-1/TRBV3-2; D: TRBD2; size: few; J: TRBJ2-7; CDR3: CAASGSSYEQYF; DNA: TGTGCAGCTAGCGGGAGTAGTTACGAGCAGTACTTC
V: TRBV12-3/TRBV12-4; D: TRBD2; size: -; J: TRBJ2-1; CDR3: CASRRLAGAQEFF; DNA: TGTGCCAGCAGGCGACTAGCGGGAGCCCAAGAGTTCTTC
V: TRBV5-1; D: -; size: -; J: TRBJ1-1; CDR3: CASSLGLNTEAFF; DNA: TGCGCCAGCAGCTTGGGTCTGAACACTGAAGCTTTCTTT
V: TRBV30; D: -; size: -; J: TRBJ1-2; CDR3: CAWSDAGDYGYTF; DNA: TGTGCCTGGAGTGACGCTGGAGACTATGGCTACACCTTC
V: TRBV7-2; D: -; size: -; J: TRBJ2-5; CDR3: CASSFWVGKETQYF; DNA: TGTGCCAGCAGCTTCTGGGTGGGGAAAGAGACCCAGTACTTC
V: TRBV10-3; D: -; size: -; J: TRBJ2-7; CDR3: CAISEGEISPYEQYF; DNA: TGTGCCATCAGTGAGGGTGAAATCAGCCCCTACGAGCAGTACTTC
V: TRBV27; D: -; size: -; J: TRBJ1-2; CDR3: CASSPTPGYGYTF; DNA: TGTGCCAGCAGTCCTACGCCAGGCTATGGCTACACCTTC
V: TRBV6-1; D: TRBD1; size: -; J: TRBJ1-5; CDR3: CASSEAWTGFGQPQHF; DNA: TGTGCCAGCAGTGAAGCCTGGACAGGGTTTGGTCAGCCCCAGCATTTT
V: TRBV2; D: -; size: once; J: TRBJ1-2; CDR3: CASSESSYGYTF; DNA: TGTGCCAGCAGTGAATCCTCCTATGGCTACACCTTC
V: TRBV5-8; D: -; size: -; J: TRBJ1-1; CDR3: CASSARDHPEEAFF; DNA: TGTGCCAGCAGTGCCCGGGACCATCCGGAGGAAGCTTTCTTT
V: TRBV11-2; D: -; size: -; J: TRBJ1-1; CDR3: CASSMFGVLNTEAFF; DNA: TGTGCCAGCAGCATGTTTGGGGTACTGAACACTGAAGCTTTCTTT
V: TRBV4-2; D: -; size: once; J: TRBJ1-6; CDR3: CASSQDWGSRSYNSPLHF; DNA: TGTGCCAGCAGCCAAGACTGGGGTTCGCGTTCCTATAATTCACCCCTCCACTTT
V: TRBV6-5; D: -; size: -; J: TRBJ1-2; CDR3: CASSYTTGFSGYTF; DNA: TGTGCCAGCAGTTACACAACAGGTTTCTCGGGCTACACCTTC
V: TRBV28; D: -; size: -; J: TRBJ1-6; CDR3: CASWGGSSYNSPLHF; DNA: TGTGCCAGTTGGGGGGGCAGCTCCTATAATTCACCCCTCCACTTT
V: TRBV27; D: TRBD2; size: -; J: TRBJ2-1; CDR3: CASSLLTSGGLSDEQFF; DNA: TGTGCCAGCAGTTTGTTAACTAGCGGGGGCCTTTCCGATGAGCAGTTCTTC
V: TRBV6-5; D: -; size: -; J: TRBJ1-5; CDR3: CAIRDGSGNQPQHF; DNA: TGTGCCATCCGGGACGGCAGCGGGAATCAGCCCCAGCATTTT
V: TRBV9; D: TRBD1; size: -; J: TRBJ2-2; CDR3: CASSVRQGNTGELFF; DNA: TGTGCCAGCAGCGTAAGACAGGGAAACACCGGGGAGCTGTTTTTT
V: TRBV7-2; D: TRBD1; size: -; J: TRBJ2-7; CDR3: CASSPTGNGYEQYF; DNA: TGTGCCAGCAGCCCGACAGGGAATGGATACGAGCAGTACTTC
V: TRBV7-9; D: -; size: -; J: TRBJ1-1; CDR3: CASSLSATTEAFF; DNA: TGTGCCAGCAGCTTATCGGCAACCACTGAAGCTTTCTTT
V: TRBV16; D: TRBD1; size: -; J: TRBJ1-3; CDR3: CASSHRGLRNTIYF; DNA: TGTGCCAGCAGTCACAGGGGGCTAAGGAACACCATATATTTT
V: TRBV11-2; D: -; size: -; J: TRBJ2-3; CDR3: CASLTSGGRTDTQYF; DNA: TGTGCCAGTCTCACGAGCGGCGGCCGGACAGATACGCAGTATTTT
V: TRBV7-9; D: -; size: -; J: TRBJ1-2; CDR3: CASSPGRRRYGYTF; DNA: TGTGCCAGCAGCCCAGGAAGAAGGCGTTATGGCTACACCTTC
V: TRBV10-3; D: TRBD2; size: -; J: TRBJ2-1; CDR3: CAISSLAGRNEQFF; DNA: TGTGCCATCAGTAGTCTAGCGGGAAGGAATGAGCAGTTCTTC
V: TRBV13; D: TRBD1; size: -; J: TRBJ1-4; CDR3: CASSLGDRVNEKLFF; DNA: TGTGCCAGCAGCTTGGGGGACAGGGTTAATGAAAAACTGTTTTTT
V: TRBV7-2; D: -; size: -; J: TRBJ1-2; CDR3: CASSLDGGPSYGYTF; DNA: TGTGCCAGCAGCTTAGATGGGGGCCCCTCCTATGGCTACACCTTC
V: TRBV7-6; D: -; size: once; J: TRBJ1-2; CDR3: CASSLVYGNGYTF; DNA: TGTGCCAGCAGCTTAGTCTACGGAAATGGCTACACCTTC
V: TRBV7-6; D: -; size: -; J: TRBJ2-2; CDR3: CASSPLNTGELFF; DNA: TGTGCCAGCAGCCCTTTGAACACCGGGGAGCTGTTTTTT
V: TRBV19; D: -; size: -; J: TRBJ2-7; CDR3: CASSMGSTIYEQYF; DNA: TGTGCCAGTAGTATGGGATCGACAATCTACGAGCAGTACTTC
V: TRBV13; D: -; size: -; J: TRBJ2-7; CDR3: CASSDMSNYEQYF; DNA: TGTGCCAGCAGCGATATGTCGAACTACGAGCAGTACTTC
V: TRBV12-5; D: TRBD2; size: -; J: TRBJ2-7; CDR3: CASGLVPWTSGGSSYEQYF; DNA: TGTGCTAGTGGTTTGGTACCTTGGACTAGCGGGGGGAGCTCCTACGAGCAGTACTTC
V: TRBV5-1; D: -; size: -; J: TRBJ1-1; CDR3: CASSPDTQGREAFF; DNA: TGCGCCAGCAGCCCCGATACGCAGGGTCGCGAAGCTTTCTTT
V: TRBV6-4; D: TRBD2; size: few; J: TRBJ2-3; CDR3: CASKQAGDSDTQYF; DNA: TGTGCCAGCAAACAAGCGGGGGACTCAGATACGCAGTATTTT
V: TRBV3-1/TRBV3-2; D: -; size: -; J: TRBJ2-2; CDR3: CASNHLGGRNTGELFF; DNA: TGTGCCAGCAATCACCTCGGGGGCAGGAACACCGGGGAGCTGTTTTTT
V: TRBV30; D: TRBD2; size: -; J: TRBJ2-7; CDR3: CAWSAQLRGAFVEQYF; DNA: TGTGCCTGGAGTGCCCAGTTGCGGGGGGCCTTTGTCGAGCAGTACTTC
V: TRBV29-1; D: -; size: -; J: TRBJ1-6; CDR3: CSVAYGRGGSPLHF; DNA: TGCAGCGTTGCTTATGGCCGGGGCGGCTCACCCCTCCACTTT
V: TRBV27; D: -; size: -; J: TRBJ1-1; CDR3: CASSFGGSTEAFF; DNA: TGTGCCAGCAGTTTCGGGGGATCCACTGAAGCTTTCTTT
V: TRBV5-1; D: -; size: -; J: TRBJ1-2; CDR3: CASSLIFGSSHYGYTF; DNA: TGCGCCAGCAGCTTGATTTTCGGATCCAGTCACTATGGCTACACCTTC
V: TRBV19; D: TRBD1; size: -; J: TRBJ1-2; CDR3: CASSTTGIGHYGYTF; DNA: TGTGCCAGTAGTACGACAGGGATCGGGCACTATGGCTACACCTTC